These 4 T cell receptor beta chains were all obtained from the same sample, sequenced in a study of tumor-infiltrating lymphocytes in primary liver carcinoma. Using a constant-region primer together with ProtoScript II reverse transcriptase, TCR beta cDNA was made from roughly 540 ng of total RNA. What produced the TCR beta libraries was three nested multiplex PCR rounds using slightly modified ARM-PCR. TRBV1-TRBV30 forward primers paired with a C-beta reverse primer were used in the first two PCR rounds, which ran about 11 cycles each. From the multiplex PCR reads, TCRdb called clonotypes with MiXCR, one entry per CDR3 protein. Among 100,000 or so distinct CDR3 sequences listed, about three quarters were seen once. Unsorted bulk tissue of about 18-32 mg yielded co-extracted RNA and DNA. The sequencing input was liver tumor tissue from sampling region 5. The subset is: tumor region T5, tumor centre. The receptors derive from a woman aged 55-70 years with primary liver carcinoma and hepatitis B virus infection.

Of note for this clonotype: Here the CDR3 omits its conserved ending phenylalanine or tryptophan, so a read error is the likely source. This rearrangement joins TRBV11-2 to TRBJ2-3; TRBD2 might be the D (5 bases). Germline CDR1 SGHAT, CDR2 FQNNGV. This CDR3 is built from 17 residues. The CDR3 DNA sequence: TGTGCCAGCAGTTTAGCAATGGGGAGAAGGAGCATAGATACGCAGTATTCT. It encodes CASSLAMGRRSIDTQYS.

This clonotype was observed many times. The V gene is TRBV5-1, the J gene TRBJ2-5; weak D call: TRBD2 (6 bases). Germline V lookup: CDR1 SGHRS, CDR2 YFSETQ. The CDR3 has 16 amino acids. V shed 0 bases and J shed 5 bases, with 17 bases lying between them. CDR3 protein: CASSLEVSGGWETQYF. CDR3 bases: TGCGCCAGCAGCTTGGAAGTATCCGGGGGATGGGAGACCCAGTACTTC.

At least ten counts were recorded for this clonotype. The rearrangement links TRBV4-1 to TRBJ1-3; D may be TRBD1 (6 bases). Trimming removed 0 bases at V and 0 bases at J, with 12 bases between. This CDR3 comprises 17 residues. CDR1 and CDR2 (germline): MGHRA, YSYEKL. The CDR3, as DNA: TGCGCCAGCAGCCAAGACCCCGGGACATCCTCTGGAAACACCATATATTTT. Residues: CASSQDPGTSSGNTIYF.

The J gene is TRBJ2-1, the V gene TRBV4-1, with D hard to call. The CDR3 has 13 amino acids. Germline V gives CDR1 MGHRA, CDR2 YSYEKL. Between the trimmed V and J ends, which lost 7 bases and 6 bases, there was a span of 13 bases. The CDR3 sequence is CASILGPGNEQFF. In DNA form, the CDR3 reads TGCGCCAGCATCCTGGGTCCAGGCAATGAGCAGTTCTTC.